This T cell receptor (beta chain) was sequenced for a study of T cell responses to AZD1222 COVID-19 vaccine. The overall study: Analyses pooled second doses at about 4 or about 12 weeks.

Comments on this clone: Its antigen is not known.

The V gene's germline CDR1 is MDHEN and CDR2 SYDVKM. V was shortened by 3 bases and J by 1 base, with 12 bases between the two germline ends. There are 15 residues in the CDR3. Clones were sequenced by immunoSEQ multiplex PCR, and TCRdb holds only the in-frame ones, with some missing. Found here are about 120,000 clones, more than 85% of them singletons; the top ten hold around 2.4%. Overall study results and limits: Females made up more of the donors, who were largely white British, and clonal diversity may have come out too low.

This TCR derives from an adult in good health. The rearrangement joins TRBV28 to TRBJ2-5, with D perhaps TRBD2 (5 bases). The source was peripheral blood, collected on day 0 of AZD1222 vaccination. Here the CDR3 DNA reads TGTGCCAGCAGTTTTGTGCGGGCGGGCCAAGAGACCCAGTACTTC. This codes for CASSFVRAGQETQYF.